This T cell receptor beta chain was identified in a study of post-analysis software for immune sequencing data. Study-level results: Elevated frequency relative to controls characterized roughly 5 TRBV segments in patients, TRBV5-6, TRBV5-1 and TRBV20-1 among them.

Unique-molecular-identifier-tagged TCR beta cDNA libraries were used. TCRdb passed the PCR reads through MiXCR, listing each CDR3 protein once. This sample has approximately 570,000 distinct CDR3 sequences; about 44% occur once, and the top ten carry under 2%. As concerns this clonotype: As yet, its antigen is unknown.

With V trimmed by 4 bases and J by 6 bases, 8 bases remained unmatched. From germline, CDR1 is MGHRA and CDR2 YSYEKL. The CDR3 is made up of 14 amino acids. This clonotype was obtained from a girl aged 10 to 17 with multiple sclerosis. The source material was blood. This chain links TRBV4-1 with TRBJ2-7; 8 bases are shared with TRBD1. CDR3 residues: CASSLGGQVPEQYF. Written as DNA, the CDR3 is TGCGCCAGCAGCCTCGGGGGACAGGTCCCCGAGCAGTACTTC.